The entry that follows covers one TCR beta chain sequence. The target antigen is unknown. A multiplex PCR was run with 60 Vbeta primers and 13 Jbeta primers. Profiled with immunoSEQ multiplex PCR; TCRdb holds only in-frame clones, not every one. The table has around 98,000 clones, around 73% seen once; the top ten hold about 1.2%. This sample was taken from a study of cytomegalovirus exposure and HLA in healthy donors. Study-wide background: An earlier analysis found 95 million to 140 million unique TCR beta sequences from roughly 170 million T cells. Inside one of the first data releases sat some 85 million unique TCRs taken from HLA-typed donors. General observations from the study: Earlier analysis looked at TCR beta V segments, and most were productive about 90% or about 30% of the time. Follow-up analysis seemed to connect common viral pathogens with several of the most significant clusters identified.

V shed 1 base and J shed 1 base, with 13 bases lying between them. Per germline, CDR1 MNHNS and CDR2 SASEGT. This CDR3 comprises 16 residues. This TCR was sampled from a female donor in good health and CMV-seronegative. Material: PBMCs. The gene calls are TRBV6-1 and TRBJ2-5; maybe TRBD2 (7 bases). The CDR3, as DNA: TGTGCCAGCAGTGAAGGGAGGGGAGGGGGCCAAGAGACCCAGTACTTC. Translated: CASSEGRGGGQETQYF.